The clone carrying this TCR beta chain was counted a few times. The data stem from a study of T-cell memory formation after mild COVID-19. TCRdb recomputed calls from the 5' RACE reads with MiXCR, one row per CDR3 protein. The sample holds about 90,000 distinct CDR3 sequences, more than 10% seen once. V lost 0 bases to trimming and J lost 1 base, with 31 bases between them. Germline lookup yields CDR1 SGHKS and CDR2 YYEKEE (reference sequence). The CDR3 extends over 22 amino acids. This rearrangement joins TRBV5-5 to TRBJ1-1; tentatively, D is TRBD1 (6 bases). The clonotype comes from an adult woman who had mild COVID-19 (a few samples of this study predate the infection). Cell type and time point are not known. What was sequenced was PBMCs or a T cell subset sorted from them (not recorded which). In DNA, the CDR3 is TGTGCCAGCAGCTTGGGGGTGGGGGAGCTGAGAGCAGGGGTACGGCGGAACACTGAAGCTTTCTTT. It is translated as CASSLGVGELRAGVRRNTEAFF.